This TCR beta chain was obtained from a study of T cells after yellow fever vaccination. On this clonotype: The antigen is unknown.

Findings and caveats of the study: Though weaker, the secondary response peaked faster, on day 5 versus 15.

Unmatched junction bases numbered 5, after V lost 8 bases and J lost 9 bases. The CDR3 extends over 12 amino acids. Universal primer sites and UMIs were introduced during 5'RACE template-switching synthesis of TCR cDNA. TCRdb fed the 5' RACE reads into MiXCR, producing one record per CDR3 protein. Among a few hundred thousand distinct CDR3 sequences, around 3.6% were seen once, and the ten largest hold about a quarter. The TCR originated in a man aged 18 to 30 who received the YFV17D yellow fever vaccine. The sample here was PBMCs, taken on the day of the yellow fever booster vaccination. This chain uses TRBV12-3 or TRBV12-4 with TRBJ2-1, with 9 bases aligning to TRBD1. CDR3 bases: TGTGCCAGCTTAACAGGGGGCGTTGAGCAGTTCTTC. Encoded protein: CASLTGGVEQFF.